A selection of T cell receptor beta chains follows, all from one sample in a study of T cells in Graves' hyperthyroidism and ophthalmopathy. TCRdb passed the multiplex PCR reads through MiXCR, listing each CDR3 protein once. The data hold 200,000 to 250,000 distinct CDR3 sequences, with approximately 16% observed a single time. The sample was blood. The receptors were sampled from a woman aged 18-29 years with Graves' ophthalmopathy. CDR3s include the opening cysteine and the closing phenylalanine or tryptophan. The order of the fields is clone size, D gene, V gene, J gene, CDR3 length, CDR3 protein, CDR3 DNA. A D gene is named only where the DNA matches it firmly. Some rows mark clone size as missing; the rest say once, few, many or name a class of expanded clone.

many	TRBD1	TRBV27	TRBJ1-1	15	CASSTWTGGSTEAFF	TGTGCCAGCAGTACATGGACAGGGGGCAGCACTGAAGCTTTCTTT
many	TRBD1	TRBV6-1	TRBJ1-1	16	CASSTLGTGGNTEAFF	TGTGCCAGCAGTACTCTCGGGACAGGGGGGAACACTGAAGCTTTCTTT
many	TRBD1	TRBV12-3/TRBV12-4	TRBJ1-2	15	CASSSPRTGLIGYTF	TGTGCCAGCAGTTCACCTCGGACAGGGTTGATCGGCTACACCTTC
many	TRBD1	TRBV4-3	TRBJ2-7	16	CASSQDSGQGAYEQYF	TGCGCCAGCAGCCAAGATTCCGGACAGGGGGCCTACGAGCAGTACTTC
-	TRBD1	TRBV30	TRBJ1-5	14	CAWSSGTGVQPQHF	TGTGCCTGGAGCAGCGGGACAGGGGTTCAGCCCCAGCATTTT
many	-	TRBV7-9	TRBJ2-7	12	CATERGSYEQYF	TGTGCCACCGAAAGGGGCTCCTACGAGCAGTACTTC
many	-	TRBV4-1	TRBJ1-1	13	CASSQTANTEAFF	TGCGCCAGCAGCCAAACAGCGAACACTGAAGCTTTCTTT
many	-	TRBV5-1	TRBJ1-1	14	CASRWGEANTEAFF	TGCGCCAGCCGATGGGGGGAGGCGAACACTGAAGCTTTCTTT
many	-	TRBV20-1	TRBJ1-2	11	CSARRTESHTF	TGCAGTGCTAGGAGGACAGAAAGCCACACCTTC
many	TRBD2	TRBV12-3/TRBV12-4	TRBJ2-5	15	CASSFLAGPQETQYF	TGTGCCAGCAGTTTCCTAGCGGGGCCGCAAGAGACCCAGTACTTC
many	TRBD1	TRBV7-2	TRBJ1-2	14	CASSAYRGGSSYTF	TGTGCCAGCAGCGCATACAGGGGAGGGTCGAGCTACACCTTC
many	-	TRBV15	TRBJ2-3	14	CATSDPGRVDTQYF	TGTGCCACCAGCGACCCCGGAAGAGTCGATACGCAGTATTTT
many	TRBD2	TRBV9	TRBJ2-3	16	CASSEGTSGGTDTQYF	TGTGCCAGCAGCGAGGGGACTAGCGGGGGCACAGATACGCAGTATTTT
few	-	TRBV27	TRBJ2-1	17	CASSLSGRGGSYNEQFF	TGTGCCAGCAGTTTATCAGGCCGCGGTGGCTCCTACAATGAGCAGTTCTTC
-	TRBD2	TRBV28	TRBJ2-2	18	CASSSRLAGGPRTGELFF	TGTGCCAGCAGTTCCCGACTAGCGGGGGGGCCTCGGACCGGGGAGCTGTTTTTT
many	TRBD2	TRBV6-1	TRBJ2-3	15	CASSITGGITDTQYF	TGTGCCAGCAGTATAACGGGGGGTATCACAGATACGCAGTATTTT
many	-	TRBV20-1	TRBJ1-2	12	CSASGGLDGYTF	TGCAGTGCTAGCGGCGGGTTGGATGGCTACACCTTC
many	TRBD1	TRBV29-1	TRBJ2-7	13	CSGGTGGDYEQYF	TGCAGCGGGGGGACAGGGGGAGACTACGAGCAGTACTTC
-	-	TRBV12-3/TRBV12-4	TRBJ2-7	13	CASSSTVVYEQYF	TGTGCCAGCAGTTCCACAGTAGTCTACGAGCAGTACTTC
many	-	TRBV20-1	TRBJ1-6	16	CSARVGPWLYNSPLHF	TGCAGTGCTAGAGTGGGCCCTTGGCTCTATAATTCACCCCTCCACTTT
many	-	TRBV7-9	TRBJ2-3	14	CASSPGSLPDTQYF	TGTGCCAGCAGCCCCGGCAGTTTACCAGATACGCAGTATTTT
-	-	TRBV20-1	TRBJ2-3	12	CSAKAVPDTQYF	TGCAGTGCTAAAGCGGTTCCAGATACGCAGTATTTT
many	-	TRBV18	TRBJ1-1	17	CASSPPMGVTREGEAFF	TGTGCCAGCTCACCTCCCATGGGGGTGACTCGAGAGGGTGAAGCTTTCTTT
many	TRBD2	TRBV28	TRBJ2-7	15	CASRGGTSGSYEQYF	TGTGCCAGCAGGGGCGGGACTAGCGGATCCTACGAGCAGTACTTC